This section outlines one T cell receptor beta chain sequence together with its context. No antigen is known for it. The data were taken from a study of T cells in Graves' hyperthyroidism and ophthalmopathy. Exclusion followed for patients with uncontrolled infection, other autoimmune disease, pregnancy or lactation. Diagnosis relied on clinical symptoms, serum thyroxine and TRAb, thyroid ultrasound and orbital computed tomography. Regarding the study as a whole: Blood shared most expanded thyroid clonotypes above 0.001. From stable hyperthyroidism, ophthalmopathy was separated by a 13 V-J model.

Amplified TCR beta CDR3 regions came from RNA transcripts. The HTBI set primed first-round TCR CDR3 RT-PCR. TCRdb processed the multiplex PCR reads anew with MiXCR; each CDR3 protein has one entry. The sample includes 350,000 to 450,000 distinct CDR3 sequences, over 11% seen only once; the top ten take 9.5% to 11%. The J segment lost 11 bases and the V segment lost 3 bases, leaving 7 bases of the junction unmatched. CDR1 is MRHNA and CDR2 is SNTAGT in the germline V gene. The CDR3 spans 14 residues. V usage is TRBV6-4 and J usage is TRBJ2-1; 10 bases agree with TRBD2. This TCR was sampled from a woman aged 55-69 years with Graves' hyperthyroidism. The sequenced sample was blood. The CDR3 region is CASSERASGGQQFF. CDR3 DNA: TGTGCCAGCAGTGAAAGGGCTAGCGGGGGACAGCAGTTCTTC.